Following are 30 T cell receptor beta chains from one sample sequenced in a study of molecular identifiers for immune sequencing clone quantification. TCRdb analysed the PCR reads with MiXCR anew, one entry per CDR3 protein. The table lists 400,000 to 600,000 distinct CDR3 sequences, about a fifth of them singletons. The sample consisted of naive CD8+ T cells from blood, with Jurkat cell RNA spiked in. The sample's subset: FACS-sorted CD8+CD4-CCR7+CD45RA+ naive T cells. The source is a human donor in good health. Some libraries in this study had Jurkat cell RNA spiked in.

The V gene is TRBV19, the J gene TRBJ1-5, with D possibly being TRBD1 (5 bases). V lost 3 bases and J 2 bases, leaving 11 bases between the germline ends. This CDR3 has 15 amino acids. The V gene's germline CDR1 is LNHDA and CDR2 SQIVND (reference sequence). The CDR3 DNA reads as TGTGCCAGTAGTATTGGGGGGGAGGGCAATCAGCCCCAGCATTTT. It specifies CASSIGGEGNQPQHF.

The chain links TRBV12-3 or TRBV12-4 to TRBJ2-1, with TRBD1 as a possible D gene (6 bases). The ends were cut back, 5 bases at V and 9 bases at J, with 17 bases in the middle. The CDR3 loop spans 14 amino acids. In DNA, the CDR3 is TGTGCCAGCAGTGGATCGGGACAACGATCTGAGCAGTTCTTC. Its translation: CASSGSGQRSEQFF.

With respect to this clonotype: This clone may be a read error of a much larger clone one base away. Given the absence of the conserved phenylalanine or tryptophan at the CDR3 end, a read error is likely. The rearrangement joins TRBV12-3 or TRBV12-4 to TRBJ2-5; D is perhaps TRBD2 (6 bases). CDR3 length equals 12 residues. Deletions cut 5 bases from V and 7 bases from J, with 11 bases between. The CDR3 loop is CASSGLRGTQYS. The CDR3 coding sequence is TGTGCCAGCAGTGGACTACGCGGGACCCAGTACTCC.

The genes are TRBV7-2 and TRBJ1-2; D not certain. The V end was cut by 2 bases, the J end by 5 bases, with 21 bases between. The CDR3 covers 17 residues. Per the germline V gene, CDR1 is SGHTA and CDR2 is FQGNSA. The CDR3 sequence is CASSLQTEGLWNYGYTF. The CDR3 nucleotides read TGTGCCAGCAGCTTACAAACCGAGGGCCTTTGGAATTATGGCTACACCTTC.

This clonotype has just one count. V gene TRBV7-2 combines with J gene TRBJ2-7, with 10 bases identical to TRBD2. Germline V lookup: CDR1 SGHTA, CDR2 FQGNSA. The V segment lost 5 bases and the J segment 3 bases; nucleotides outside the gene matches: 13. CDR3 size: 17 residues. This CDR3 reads CASSLPASGSLFYEQYF. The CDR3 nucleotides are TGTGCCAGCAGCCTCCCCGCTAGCGGGAGCTTGTTCTACGAGCAGTACTTC.

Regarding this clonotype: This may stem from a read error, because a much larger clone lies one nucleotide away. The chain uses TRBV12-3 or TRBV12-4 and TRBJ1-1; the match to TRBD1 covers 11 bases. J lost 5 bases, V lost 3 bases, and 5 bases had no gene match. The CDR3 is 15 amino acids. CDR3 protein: CASSFGTGGLTEAFF. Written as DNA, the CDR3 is TGTGCCAGCAGTTTCGGGACAGGGGGATTAACTGAAGCTTTCTTT.

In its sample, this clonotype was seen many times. The CDR3 nucleotides are TGTGCCAGCAGTCTTTTAGTCTTCTACGAGCAGTACTTC. Its translation: CASSLLVFYEQYF. The chain carries TRBV6-1 and TRBJ2-7; D not resolved. V was trimmed by 5 bases and J by 3 bases, leaving 11 bases between them. From germline, CDR1 is MNHNS and CDR2 SASEGT. The CDR3 length is 13 residues.

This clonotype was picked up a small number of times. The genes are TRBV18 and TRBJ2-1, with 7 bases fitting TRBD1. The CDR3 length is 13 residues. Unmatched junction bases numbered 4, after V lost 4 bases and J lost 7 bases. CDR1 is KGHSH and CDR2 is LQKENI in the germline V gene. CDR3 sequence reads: CASSRQGENEQFF. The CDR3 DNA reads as TGTGCCAGCTCACGCCAGGGGGAAAATGAGCAGTTCTTC.

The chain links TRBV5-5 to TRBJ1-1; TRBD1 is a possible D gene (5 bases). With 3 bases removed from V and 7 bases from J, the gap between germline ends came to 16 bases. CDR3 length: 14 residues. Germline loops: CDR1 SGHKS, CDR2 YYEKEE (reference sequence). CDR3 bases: TGTGCCAGCAGCTCCTTTGGGGAGGGGTTTGAAGCTTTCTTT. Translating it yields CASSSFGEGFEAFF.

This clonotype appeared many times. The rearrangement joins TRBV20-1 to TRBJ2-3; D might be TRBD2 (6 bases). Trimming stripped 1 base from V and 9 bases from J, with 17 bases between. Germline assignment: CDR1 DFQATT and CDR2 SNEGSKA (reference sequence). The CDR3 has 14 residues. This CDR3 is CSARVAELGYTQYF. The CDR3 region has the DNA TGCAGTGCTAGAGTAGCGGAACTGGGTTACACGCAGTATTTT.

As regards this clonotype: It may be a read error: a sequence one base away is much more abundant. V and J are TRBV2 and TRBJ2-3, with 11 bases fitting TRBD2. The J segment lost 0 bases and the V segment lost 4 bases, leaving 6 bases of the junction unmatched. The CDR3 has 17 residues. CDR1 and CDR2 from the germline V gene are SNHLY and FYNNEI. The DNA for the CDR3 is TGTGCCAGCAGTGGTGAAGGACTAGCGGGTAGCACAGATACGCAGTATTTT. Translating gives CASSGEGLAGSTDTQYF.

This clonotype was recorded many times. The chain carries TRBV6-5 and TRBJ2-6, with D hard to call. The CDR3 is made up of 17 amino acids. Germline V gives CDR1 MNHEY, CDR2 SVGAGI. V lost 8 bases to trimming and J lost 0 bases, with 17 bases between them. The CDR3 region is CASQMLAATSGANVLTF. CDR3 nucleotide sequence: TGTGCCAGCCAGATGTTGGCCGCTACCTCTGGGGCCAACGTCCTGACTTTC.

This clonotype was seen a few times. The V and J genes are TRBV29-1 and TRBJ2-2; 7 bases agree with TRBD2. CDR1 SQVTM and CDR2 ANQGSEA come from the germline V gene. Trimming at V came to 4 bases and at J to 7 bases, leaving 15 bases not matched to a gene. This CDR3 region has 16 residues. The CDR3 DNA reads TGCAGCGTTGTAGTAGCGGGTCTTCCCCCCGGCGGGGAGCTGTTTTTT. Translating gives CSVVVAGLPPGGELFF.

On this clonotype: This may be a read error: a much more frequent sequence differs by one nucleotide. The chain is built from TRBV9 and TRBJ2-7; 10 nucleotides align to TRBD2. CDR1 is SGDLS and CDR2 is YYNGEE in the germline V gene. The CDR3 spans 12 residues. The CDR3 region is CVSSGTSDEQYF. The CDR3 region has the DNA TGTGTCAGCAGCGGGACTAGCGACGAGCAGTACTTC.

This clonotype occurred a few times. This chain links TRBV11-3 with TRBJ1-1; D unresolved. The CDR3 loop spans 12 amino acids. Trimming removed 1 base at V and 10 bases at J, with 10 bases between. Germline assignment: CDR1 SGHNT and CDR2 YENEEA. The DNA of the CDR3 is TGTGCCAGCAGCTTAGGCCCCTCCGGAGCTTTCTTT. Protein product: CASSLGPSGAFF. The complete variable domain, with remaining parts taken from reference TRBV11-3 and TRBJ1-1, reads EAGVVQSPRYKIIEKKQPVAFWCNPISGHNTLYWYLQNLGQGPELLIRYENEEAVDDSQLPKDRFSAERLKGVDSTLKIQPAELGDSAVYLCASSLGPSGAFFGQGTRLTVV.

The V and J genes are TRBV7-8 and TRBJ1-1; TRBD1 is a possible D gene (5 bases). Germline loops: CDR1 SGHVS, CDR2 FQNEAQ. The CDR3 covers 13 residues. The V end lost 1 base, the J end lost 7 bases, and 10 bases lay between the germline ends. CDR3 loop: CASSLDGGVEAFF. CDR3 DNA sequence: TGTGCCAGCAGCTTAGACGGGGGGGTTGAAGCTTTCTTT.

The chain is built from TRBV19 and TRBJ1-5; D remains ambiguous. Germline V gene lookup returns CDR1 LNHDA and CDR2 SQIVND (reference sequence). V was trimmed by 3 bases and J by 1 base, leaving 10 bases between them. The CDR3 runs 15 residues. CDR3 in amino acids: CASSISGLSNQPQHF. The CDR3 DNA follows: TGTGCCAGTAGTATTTCGGGATTGAGCAATCAGCCCCAGCATTTT. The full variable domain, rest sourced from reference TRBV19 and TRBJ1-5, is DGGITQSPKYLFRKEGQNVTLSCEQNLNHDAMYWYRQDPGQGLRLIYYSQIVNDFQKGDIAEGYSVSREKKESFPLTVTSAQKNPTAFYLCASSISGLSNQPQHFGDGTRLSIL.

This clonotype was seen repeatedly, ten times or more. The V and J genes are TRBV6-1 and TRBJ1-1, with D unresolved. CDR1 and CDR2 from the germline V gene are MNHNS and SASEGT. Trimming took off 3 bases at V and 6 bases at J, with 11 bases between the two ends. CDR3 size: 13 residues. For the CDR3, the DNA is TGTGCCAGCAGTGAGTGGGTTTGGGCTGAAGCTTTCTTT. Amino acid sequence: CASSEWVWAEAFF.

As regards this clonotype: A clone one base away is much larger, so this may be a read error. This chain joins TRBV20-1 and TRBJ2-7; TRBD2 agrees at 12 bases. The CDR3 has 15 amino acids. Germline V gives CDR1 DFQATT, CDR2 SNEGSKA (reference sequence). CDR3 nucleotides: TGCAGTGCTAGGGATCAGACTAGCGGGAGAAACGAGCAGTGCTTC. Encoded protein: CSARDQTSGRNEQCF.

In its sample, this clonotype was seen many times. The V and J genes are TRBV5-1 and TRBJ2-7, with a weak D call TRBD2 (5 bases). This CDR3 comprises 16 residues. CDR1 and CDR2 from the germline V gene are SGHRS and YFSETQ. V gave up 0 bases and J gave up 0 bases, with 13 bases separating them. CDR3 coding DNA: TGCGCCAGCAGCTTGGCCCTAGGACGGGGCTCCTACGAGCAGTACTTC. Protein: CASSLALGRGSYEQYF.

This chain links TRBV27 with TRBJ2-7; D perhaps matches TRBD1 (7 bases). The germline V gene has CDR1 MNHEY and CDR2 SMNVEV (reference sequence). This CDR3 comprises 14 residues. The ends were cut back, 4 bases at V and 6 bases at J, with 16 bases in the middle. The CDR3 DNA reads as TGTGCCAGCAGTTCAATTGGACAGGAGGGCGAGCAGTACTTC. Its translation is CASSSIGQEGEQYF.

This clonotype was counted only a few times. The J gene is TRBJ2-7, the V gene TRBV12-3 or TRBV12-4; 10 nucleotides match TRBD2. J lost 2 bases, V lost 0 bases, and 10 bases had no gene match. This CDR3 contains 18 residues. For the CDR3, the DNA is TGTGCCAGCAGTTTAGCTGGTCGAGGGACTAGCGCCACCTACGAGCAGTACTTC. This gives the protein CASSLAGRGTSATYEQYF.

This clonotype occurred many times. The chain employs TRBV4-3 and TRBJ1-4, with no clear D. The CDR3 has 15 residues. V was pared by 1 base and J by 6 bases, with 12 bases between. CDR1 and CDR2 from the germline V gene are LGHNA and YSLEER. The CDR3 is CASSQGMSAYEKLFF. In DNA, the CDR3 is TGCGCCAGCAGCCAAGGGATGTCAGCCTATGAAAAACTGTTTTTT.

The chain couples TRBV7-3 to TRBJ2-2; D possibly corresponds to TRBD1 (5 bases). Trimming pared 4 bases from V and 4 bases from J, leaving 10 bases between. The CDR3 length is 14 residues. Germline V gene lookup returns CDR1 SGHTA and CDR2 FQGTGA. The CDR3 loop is CASSSVTGTGELFF. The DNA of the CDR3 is TGTGCCAGCAGCTCAGTTACAGGCACCGGGGAGCTGTTTTTT.

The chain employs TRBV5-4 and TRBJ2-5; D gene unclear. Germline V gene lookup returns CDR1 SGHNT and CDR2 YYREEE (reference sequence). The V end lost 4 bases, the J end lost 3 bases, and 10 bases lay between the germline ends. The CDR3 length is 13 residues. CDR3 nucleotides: TGTGCCAGCAGCCCCTTAGAGGAAGAGACCCAGTACTTC. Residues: CASSPLEEETQYF.

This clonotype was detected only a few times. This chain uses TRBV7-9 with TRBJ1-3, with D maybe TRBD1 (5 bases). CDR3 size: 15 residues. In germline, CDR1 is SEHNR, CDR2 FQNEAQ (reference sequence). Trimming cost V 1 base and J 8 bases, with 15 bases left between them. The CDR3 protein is CASSLVVREIDTIYF. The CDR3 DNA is TGTGCCAGCAGCTTAGTTGTCAGGGAAATCGACACCATATATTTT.

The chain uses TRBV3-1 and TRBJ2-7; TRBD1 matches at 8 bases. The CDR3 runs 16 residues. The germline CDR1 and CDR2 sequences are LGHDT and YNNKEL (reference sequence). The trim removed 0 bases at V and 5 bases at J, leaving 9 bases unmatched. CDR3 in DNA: TGTGCCAGCAGCCAAGATCTTGGCCAGGGGGCGGACGAGCAGTACTTC. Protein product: CASSQDLGQGADEQYF.

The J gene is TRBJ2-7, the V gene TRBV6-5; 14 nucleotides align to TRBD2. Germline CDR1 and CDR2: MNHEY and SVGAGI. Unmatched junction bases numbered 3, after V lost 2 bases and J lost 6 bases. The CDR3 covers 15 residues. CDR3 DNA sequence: TGTGCCAGCAGTTACCGGACTAGCGGGAGGTTCGAGCAGTACTTC. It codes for CASSYRTSGRFEQYF.

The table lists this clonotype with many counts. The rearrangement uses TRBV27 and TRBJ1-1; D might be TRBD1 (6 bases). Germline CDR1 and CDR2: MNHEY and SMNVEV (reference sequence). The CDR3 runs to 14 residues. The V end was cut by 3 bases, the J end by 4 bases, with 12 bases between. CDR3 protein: CASSLAQGITEAFF. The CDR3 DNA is TGTGCCAGCAGTTTGGCACAGGGAATCACTGAAGCTTTCTTT.

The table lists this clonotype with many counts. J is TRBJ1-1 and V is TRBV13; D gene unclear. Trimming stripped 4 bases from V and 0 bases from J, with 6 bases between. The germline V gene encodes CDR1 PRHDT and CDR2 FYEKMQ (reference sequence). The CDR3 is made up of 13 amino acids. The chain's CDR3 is CASSSQLNTEAFF. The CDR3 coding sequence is TGTGCCAGCAGCTCTCAATTGAACACTGAAGCTTTCTTT.